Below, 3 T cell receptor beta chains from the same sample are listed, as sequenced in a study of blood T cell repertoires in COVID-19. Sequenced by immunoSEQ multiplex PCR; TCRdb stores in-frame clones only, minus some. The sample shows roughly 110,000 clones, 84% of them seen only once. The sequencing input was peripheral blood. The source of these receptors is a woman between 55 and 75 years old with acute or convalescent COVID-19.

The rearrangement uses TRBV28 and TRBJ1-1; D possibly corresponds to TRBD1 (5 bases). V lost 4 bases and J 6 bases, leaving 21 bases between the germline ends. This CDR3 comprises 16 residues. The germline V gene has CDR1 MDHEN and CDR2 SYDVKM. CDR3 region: CASSSGGWGRSAEAFF. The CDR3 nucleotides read TGTGCCAGCAGTTCCGGGGGATGGGGGAGGAGCGCTGAAGCTTTCTTT.

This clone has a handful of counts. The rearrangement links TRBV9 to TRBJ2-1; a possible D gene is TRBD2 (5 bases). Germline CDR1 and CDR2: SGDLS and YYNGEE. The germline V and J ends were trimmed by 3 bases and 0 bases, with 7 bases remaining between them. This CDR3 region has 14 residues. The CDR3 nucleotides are TGTGCCAGCAGCGCTAGCAACTCCTACAATGAGCAGTTCTTC. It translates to CASSASNSYNEQFF.

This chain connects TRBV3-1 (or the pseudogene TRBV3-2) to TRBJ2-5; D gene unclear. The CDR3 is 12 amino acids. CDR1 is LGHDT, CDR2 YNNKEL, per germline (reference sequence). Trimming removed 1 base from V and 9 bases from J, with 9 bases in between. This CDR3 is CASSQGQKAQYF. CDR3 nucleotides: TGTGCCAGCAGCCAAGGACAAAAGGCCCAGTACTTC.